This T cell receptor (beta chain) was documented in a study of blood T cell repertoires in COVID-19. Across the study: Sample material is recorded as cDNA or gDNA derived from T cells, B-cell-depleted T cells, or PBMCs.

Study processing details: Estimation of nucleated cell counts relied on the amplification of reference gene primers. TCRdb keeps only in-frame clones here, not all; method: immunoSEQ multiplex PCR. V, J and clone size are taken as reported in that table, and D and trimming were inferred from the DNA itself. The sample yields approximately 220,000 clones, roughly 87% seen once. What was sequenced was PBMCs or T cells enriched from blood (not recorded which). The sequence was collected from a woman aged 30 to 39 with acute COVID-19.

DNA for the CDR3: TGTGCCAGCAGTCAACTAGCGGGGAGCTCCTACAATGAGCAGTTCTTC. This sequence encodes CASSQLAGSSYNEQFF. The chain carries TRBV6-4 and TRBJ2-1; 10 bases line up with TRBD2. This CDR3 is built from 16 residues. Germline V gene lookup returns CDR1 MRHNA and CDR2 SNTAGT. V lost 5 bases and J lost 0; bases outside the gene matches: 4.